Listed below are T cell receptor beta chains from one sample, sequenced in a study of blood T cell repertoires in COVID-19. Only in-frame clones appear in the TCRdb table, and some are missing; sequencing was by immunoSEQ multiplex PCR. The table records roughly 250,000 clones, approximately 86% of them present only once. Sequencing input: PBMCs or T cells enriched from blood (not recorded which). The receptors derive from a woman in her 50s who had recovered from COVID-19. CDR3s include the opening cysteine and the closing phenylalanine or tryptophan. Fields, in order: D gene, clone size, J gene, V gene, CDR3 protein, CDR3 DNA. D genes are given only for firm matches. Clone size is shown for a subset of rows, as once, few, many or a class of expanded clone.

d_gene: -
abundance: -
j_gene: TRBJ2-1
v_gene: TRBV2
CDR3aa: CASRAEGDEQFF
CDR3nt: TGTGCCAGCCGGGCAGAAGGGGATGAGCAGTTCTTC

d_gene: -
abundance: once
j_gene: TRBJ2-1
v_gene: TRBV5-1
CDR3aa: CASNPEGFVEQFF
CDR3nt: TGCGCCAGCAACCCAGAGGGTTTTGTTGAGCAGTTCTTC

d_gene: TRBD2
abundance: -
j_gene: TRBJ2-7
v_gene: TRBV3-1/TRBV3-2
CDR3aa: CASSRGLAGVEQYF
CDR3nt: TGTGCCAGCAGCCGGGGACTAGCGGGGGTCGAGCAGTACTTC

d_gene: TRBD1
abundance: few
j_gene: TRBJ1-6
v_gene: TRBV10-3
CDR3aa: CAISDRAPSPLHF
CDR3nt: TGTGCCATCAGCGACAGGGCCCCTTCACCCCTCCACTTT

d_gene: -
abundance: -
j_gene: TRBJ1-2
v_gene: TRBV29-1
CDR3aa: CSVAADYGYTF
CDR3nt: TGCAGCGTTGCTGCAGACTATGGCTACACCTTC

d_gene: TRBD1
abundance: -
j_gene: TRBJ2-7
v_gene: TRBV5-8
CDR3aa: CASSLAGTGSSYEQYF
CDR3nt: TGTGCCAGCAGCTTGGCAGGGACAGGGAGCTCCTACGAGCAGTACTTC

d_gene: -
abundance: -
j_gene: TRBJ2-7
v_gene: TRBV15
CDR3aa: CATSTHPTGSYEQYF
CDR3nt: TGTGCCACCAGCACCCATCCGACAGGTTCCTACGAGCAGTACTTC

d_gene: -
abundance: few
j_gene: TRBJ2-2
v_gene: TRBV11-3
CDR3aa: CASSLDPSGELFF
CDR3nt: TGTGCCAGCAGCTTAGATCCCTCCGGGGAGCTGTTTTTT

d_gene: -
abundance: -
j_gene: TRBJ1-1
v_gene: TRBV7-3
CDR3aa: CASSQQGLNTEAFF
CDR3nt: TGTGCCAGCAGCCAACAGGGATTGAACACTGAAGCTTTCTTT

d_gene: TRBD2
abundance: -
j_gene: TRBJ2-5
v_gene: TRBV5-1
CDR3aa: CASSWGLAGGETQYF
CDR3nt: TGCGCCAGCAGCTGGGGACTAGCGGGAGGAGAGACCCAGTACTTC

d_gene: TRBD2
abundance: -
j_gene: TRBJ2-5
v_gene: TRBV28
CDR3aa: CASSPTSGRAETQYF
CDR3nt: TGTGCCAGCAGTCCGACTAGCGGGAGAGCTGAGACCCAGTACTTC

d_gene: -
abundance: -
j_gene: TRBJ1-2
v_gene: TRBV5-4
CDR3aa: CASSSGRENYGYTF
CDR3nt: TGTGCCAGCAGCTCAGGACGGGAAAACTATGGCTACACCTTC

d_gene: -
abundance: -
j_gene: TRBJ2-1
v_gene: TRBV28
CDR3aa: CASSLPDEQFF
CDR3nt: TGTGCCAGCAGTTTACCCGATGAGCAGTTCTTC

d_gene: -
abundance: -
j_gene: TRBJ1-2
v_gene: TRBV29-1
CDR3aa: CSVLQGNYGYTF
CDR3nt: TGCAGCGTTTTACAGGGAAACTATGGCTACACCTTC

d_gene: -
abundance: -
j_gene: TRBJ2-7
v_gene: TRBV28
CDR3aa: CASSPSGLYEQYF
CDR3nt: TGTGCCAGCAGTCCCTCAGGACTGTACGAGCAGTACTTC

d_gene: -
abundance: -
j_gene: TRBJ2-1
v_gene: TRBV5-1
CDR3aa: CASSDQAGEQFF
CDR3nt: TGCGCCAGCAGCGATCAAGCGGGCGAGCAGTTCTTC

d_gene: TRBD2
abundance: -
j_gene: TRBJ2-1
v_gene: TRBV24-1
CDR3aa: CATSVSSGWADVSYNEQFF
CDR3nt: TGTGCCACCAGTGTGTCTAGCGGGTGGGCTGACGTGTCCTACAATGAGCAGTTCTTC

d_gene: TRBD2
abundance: -
j_gene: TRBJ2-1
v_gene: TRBV5-1
CDR3aa: CASSFLTSGSIGIEQFF
CDR3nt: TGCGCCAGCAGCTTCCTGACTAGCGGGAGTATCGGTATTGAGCAGTTCTTC

d_gene: TRBD1
abundance: -
j_gene: TRBJ2-3
v_gene: TRBV7-3
CDR3aa: CASSTWTGVGTDTQYF
CDR3nt: TGTGCCAGCAGCACCTGGACAGGAGTGGGCACAGATACGCAGTATTTT

d_gene: TRBD1
abundance: -
j_gene: TRBJ2-7
v_gene: TRBV2
CDR3aa: CASRMGQGGEQYF
CDR3nt: TGTGCCAGCAGGATGGGACAGGGGGGCGAGCAGTACTTC

d_gene: TRBD2
abundance: -
j_gene: TRBJ2-3
v_gene: TRBV7-2
CDR3aa: CASSSRTSGTGDTQYF
CDR3nt: TGTGCCAGCAGCTCCAGGACTAGCGGGACTGGAGATACGCAGTATTTT

d_gene: TRBD1
abundance: few
j_gene: TRBJ1-1
v_gene: TRBV10-2
CDR3aa: CASSPGQGLKAFF
CDR3nt: TGCGCCAGCAGTCCGGGACAGGGCCTTAAAGCTTTCTTT

d_gene: TRBD1
abundance: -
j_gene: TRBJ2-3
v_gene: TRBV24-1
CDR3aa: CATSERDRGADTQYF
CDR3nt: TGTGCCACCAGTGAGAGGGACAGGGGAGCAGATACGCAGTATTTT

d_gene: TRBD1
abundance: -
j_gene: TRBJ1-2
v_gene: TRBV29-1
CDR3aa: CSVASRGNYGYTF
CDR3nt: TGCAGCGTTGCCAGCAGGGGGAACTATGGCTACACCTTC

d_gene: -
abundance: few
j_gene: TRBJ1-2
v_gene: TRBV10-3
CDR3aa: CAISGGGARSYGYTF
CDR3nt: TGTGCCATCAGTGGTGGAGGGGCGCGGAGCTATGGCTACACCTTC

d_gene: -
abundance: -
j_gene: TRBJ1-1
v_gene: TRBV5-1
CDR3aa: CASSSQGGTEAFF
CDR3nt: TGCGCCAGCAGCTCCCAAGGGGGCACTGAAGCTTTCTTT

d_gene: TRBD2
abundance: -
j_gene: TRBJ2-1
v_gene: TRBV9
CDR3aa: CASSSVGGGYNEQFF
CDR3nt: TGTGCCAGCAGCTCGGTCGGGGGGGGCTACAATGAGCAGTTCTTC

d_gene: -
abundance: -
j_gene: TRBJ1-5
v_gene: TRBV28
CDR3aa: CASGLRAQHF
CDR3nt: TGTGCCAGCGGGCTCAGGGCCCAGCATTTT

d_gene: TRBD1
abundance: -
j_gene: TRBJ1-5
v_gene: TRBV19
CDR3aa: CASSYRGDSNQPQHF
CDR3nt: TGTGCCAGTAGCTACAGGGGGGATAGCAATCAGCCCCAGCATTTT

d_gene: -
abundance: -
j_gene: TRBJ1-5
v_gene: TRBV15
CDR3aa: CATSRGAGVGNQPQHF
CDR3nt: TGTGCCACCAGCAGGGGGGCTGGAGTAGGTAATCAGCCCCAGCATTTT

d_gene: TRBD2
abundance: -
j_gene: TRBJ2-5
v_gene: TRBV6-1
CDR3aa: CASSEYGASGTPGRETQYF
CDR3nt: TGTGCCAGCAGTGAATACGGGGCTAGCGGGACGCCGGGGAGAGAGACCCAGTACTTC

d_gene: -
abundance: -
j_gene: TRBJ1-2
v_gene: TRBV12-3/TRBV12-4
CDR3aa: CASSLSRGYGYTF
CDR3nt: TGTGCCAGCAGTTTATCACGGGGTTATGGCTACACCTTC

d_gene: -
abundance: -
j_gene: TRBJ2-7
v_gene: TRBV7-2
CDR3aa: CASSSTRLWEQYF
CDR3nt: TGTGCCAGCAGCTCGACACGTCTTTGGGAGCAGTACTTC

d_gene: -
abundance: -
j_gene: TRBJ1-3
v_gene: TRBV6-5
CDR3aa: CASRPTGSSGNTIYF
CDR3nt: TGTGCCAGCAGACCGACAGGTAGCTCTGGAAACACCATATATTTT

d_gene: -
abundance: -
j_gene: TRBJ1-4
v_gene: TRBV11-2
CDR3aa: CASRPNEYGRRAEKLFF
CDR3nt: TGTGCCAGCAGGCCTAACGAATATGGACGGCGGGCTGAAAAACTGTTTTTT

d_gene: -
abundance: once
j_gene: TRBJ2-6
v_gene: TRBV5-1
CDR3aa: CASSLAISGANVLTF
CDR3nt: TGCGCCAGCAGCTTGGCCATCTCTGGGGCCAACGTCCTGACTTTC

d_gene: TRBD1
abundance: few
j_gene: TRBJ1-2
v_gene: TRBV5-6
CDR3aa: CASSRTGANYGYTF
CDR3nt: TGTGCCAGCAGCAGGACAGGGGCTAACTATGGCTACACCTTC

d_gene: -
abundance: once
j_gene: TRBJ1-1
v_gene: TRBV7-9
CDR3aa: CASSLSTGFTEAFF
CDR3nt: TGTGCCAGCAGCTTAAGCACAGGGTTCACTGAAGCTTTCTTT

d_gene: TRBD1
abundance: -
j_gene: TRBJ1-1
v_gene: TRBV18
CDR3aa: CASSLEQGARTRAFF
CDR3nt: TGTGCCAGCTCACTAGAACAGGGGGCGAGAACGCGAGCTTTCTTT

d_gene: TRBD2
abundance: -
j_gene: TRBJ2-5
v_gene: TRBV5-6
CDR3aa: CASSLGVAGSQETQYF
CDR3nt: TGTGCCAGCAGCTTGGGAGTAGCGGGATCCCAAGAGACCCAGTACTTC

d_gene: -
abundance: few
j_gene: TRBJ1-2
v_gene: TRBV5-5
CDR3aa: CASSLALRGGENYGYTF
CDR3nt: TGTGCCAGCAGCTTGGCGCTCCGGGGCGGGGAAAACTATGGCTACACCTTC

d_gene: -
abundance: -
j_gene: TRBJ1-1
v_gene: TRBV7-9
CDR3aa: CASSLGRGSEAFF
CDR3nt: TGTGCCAGCAGCTTAGGTCGGGGGTCTGAAGCTTTCTTT

d_gene: -
abundance: few
j_gene: TRBJ1-1
v_gene: TRBV19
CDR3aa: CASSFRVTDTEAFF
CDR3nt: TGTGCCAGTAGTTTCAGGGTTACGGACACTGAAGCTTTCTTT

d_gene: -
abundance: -
j_gene: TRBJ1-6
v_gene: TRBV2
CDR3aa: CASSLQGPDSPLHF
CDR3nt: TGTGCCAGCAGCCTACAGGGTCCGGATTCACCCCTCCACTTT

d_gene: TRBD1
abundance: -
j_gene: TRBJ1-2
v_gene: TRBV19
CDR3aa: CASSPTTGGVYGYTF
CDR3nt: TGTGCCAGTAGTCCGACGACAGGGGGTGTCTATGGCTACACCTTC